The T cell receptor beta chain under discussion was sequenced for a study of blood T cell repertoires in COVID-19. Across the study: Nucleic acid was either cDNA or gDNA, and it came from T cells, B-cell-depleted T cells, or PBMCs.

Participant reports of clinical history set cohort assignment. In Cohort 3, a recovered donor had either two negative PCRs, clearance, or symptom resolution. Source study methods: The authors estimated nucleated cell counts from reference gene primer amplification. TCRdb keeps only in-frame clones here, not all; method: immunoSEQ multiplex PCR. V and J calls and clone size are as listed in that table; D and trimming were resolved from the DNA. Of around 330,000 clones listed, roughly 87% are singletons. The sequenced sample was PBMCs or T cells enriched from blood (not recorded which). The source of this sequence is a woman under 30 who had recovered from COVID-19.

The CDR3 is CASSIRGRTEAFF. CDR3 coding DNA: TGTGCCAGCAGCATCAGGGGTCGGACTGAAGCTTTCTTT. This chain connects TRBV7-2 to TRBJ1-1, with D perhaps matching TRBD1 (6 bases). The CDR3 spans 13 residues. The ends were cut back, 5 bases at V and 5 bases at J, with 12 bases in the middle. CDR1 SGHTA and CDR2 FQGNSA come from the germline V gene.